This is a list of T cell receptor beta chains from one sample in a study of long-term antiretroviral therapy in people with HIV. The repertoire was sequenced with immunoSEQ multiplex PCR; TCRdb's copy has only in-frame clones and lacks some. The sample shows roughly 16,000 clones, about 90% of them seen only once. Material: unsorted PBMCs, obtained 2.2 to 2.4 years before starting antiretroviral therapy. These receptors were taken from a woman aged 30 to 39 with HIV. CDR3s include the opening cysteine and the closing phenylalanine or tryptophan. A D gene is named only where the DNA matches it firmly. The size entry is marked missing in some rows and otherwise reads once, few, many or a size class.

TGTGCCAGCAGTTCCTTGACAGGGGCTAATGAAAAACTGTTTTTT | CASSSLTGANEKLFF | TRBD1 | TRBJ1-4 | . | TRBV6-5
TGTGCCAGCAGATCGGTTATCCCAGGGGTATCTGGGGCCAACGTCCTGACTTTC | CASRSVIPGVSGANVLTF | . | TRBJ2-6 | once | TRBV7-9
TGCGCCAGCAGCCAAGAGATTCTAGCGGTAACCACAGATACGCAGTATTTT | CASSQEILAVTTDTQYF | TRBD2 | TRBJ2-3 | . | TRBV4-1
TGTGCCAGCAGCTTATCGGAGACGGCCAAAAACATTCAGTACTTC | CASSLSETAKNIQYF | . | TRBJ2-4 | . | TRBV7-9
TGCGCCAGCAGCCAAGATGGGACAGGGGGCGCGATAGATACGCAGTATTTT | CASSQDGTGGAIDTQYF | TRBD1 | TRBJ2-3 | . | TRBV4-1
TGTGCCAGCAGCGTACAGGGGCAGGACACTGAAGCTTTCTTT | CASSVQGQDTEAFF | TRBD1 | TRBJ1-1 | . | TRBV2
TGTGCCAGCAGTGTACCTGGGACAGGCAGGCAAAAACTGTTTTTT | CASSVPGTGRQKLFF | TRBD1 | TRBJ1-4 | few | TRBV27
TGCGCCAGCAGCCCCCCTGGACAAAGGGGGGGGACCGGGGAGCTGTTTTTT | CASSPPGQRGGTGELFF | . | TRBJ2-2 | . | TRBV4-1
TGTGCCAGCTCACCAACAGAGGGGGACACTGAAGCTTTCTTT | CASSPTEGDTEAFF | . | TRBJ1-1 | . | TRBV18
TGTGCCAGCAGCAAAGGACTAGCGGCGGGCTACGAGCAGTACTTC | CASSKGLAAGYEQYF | TRBD2 | TRBJ2-7 | . | TRBV11-2
TGTGCCAGCAGCCTCACATATGGGGCGAACACTGAAGCTTTCTTT | CASSLTYGANTEAFF | . | TRBJ1-1 | . | TRBV11-1
TGTGCCAGCAGCCCCCAGGACGGTCCCTATGGCTACACCTTC | CASSPQDGPYGYTF | . | TRBJ1-2 | . | TRBV7-9
TGTGCTAGTGGTTTGGTACCGACAGGGGGTATCACAGATACGCAGTATTTT | CASGLVPTGGITDTQYF | TRBD1 | TRBJ2-3 | . | TRBV12-5
TGTGCCAGCAGCTTCGGCGGGTATAATTCACCCCTCCACTTT | CASSFGGYNSPLHF | . | TRBJ1-6 | . | TRBV7-9
TGCGCCAGCAGCCAGGGGACAGCCGAGCAGTACTTC | CASSQGTAEQYF | TRBD1 | TRBJ2-7 | large | TRBV4-1
TGTGCCAGCAGCTTATTAGGGCAGGGGTACGAGCAGTACTTC | CASSLLGQGYEQYF | . | TRBJ2-7 | . | TRBV7-8
TGTGCCAGCAGTTTATCTACAGGGGGCGGTCAGCCCCAGCATTTT | CASSLSTGGGQPQHF | TRBD1 | TRBJ1-5 | . | TRBV27
TGTGCTAGTGGTCCTGGAGGGACTATCAATGAGCAGTTCTTC | CASGPGGTINEQFF | TRBD2 | TRBJ2-1 | . | TRBV12-5
TGCAGCGTTGTACAGGGGGCGGGAGAGACCCAGTACTTC | CSVVQGAGETQYF | TRBD1 | TRBJ2-5 | . | TRBV29-1
TGTGCCAGTAGTATAGCCCCAGTGGGCCCCCAAGAGACCCAGTACTTC | CASSIAPVGPQETQYF | . | TRBJ2-5 | . | TRBV19
TGCGCCAGCAGCACCGAGGGGGGGGTCGATGAGCAGTTCTTC | CASSTEGGVDEQFF | . | TRBJ2-1 | . | TRBV5-1
TGTGCCAGCTCACCGACCGGACCCCAGACCTCTAACTATGGCTACACCTTC | CASSPTGPQTSNYGYTF | . | TRBJ1-2 | . | TRBV18
TGTGCCAGCAGCCCATTGAGGGACAGTATAACCTACGAGCAGTACTTC | CASSPLRDSITYEQYF | TRBD1 | TRBJ2-7 | . | TRBV11-3
TGTGCCTGGAGTCACAGAAGCCGAGGGCCCCAGCATTTT | CAWSHRSRGPQHF | . | TRBJ1-5 | . | TRBV30
TGTGCCAGCGATAGCGGAGGGTATAGCAATCAGCCCCAGCATTTT | CASDSGGYSNQPQHF | . | TRBJ1-5 | . | TRBV2
TGTGCCTGGAGAGTAACCACAGATACGCAGTATTTT | CAWRVTTDTQYF | . | TRBJ2-3 | . | TRBV30
TGTGCCAGCAGCTTAGCGGGACTAGCCCAAGAGACCCAGTACTTC | CASSLAGLAQETQYF | TRBD2 | TRBJ2-5 | once | TRBV7-9
TGTGCCAGCAGCCAAGGGGGACAGGCTAATGAAAAACTGTTTTTT | CASSQGGQANEKLFF | TRBD1 | TRBJ1-4 | medium-sized | TRBV14
TGTGCCAGCAGTTTATCCGGGACAGGGTCCCACGAGCAGTACTTC | CASSLSGTGSHEQYF | TRBD1 | TRBJ2-7 | . | TRBV6-5
TGTGCCTGGGGATTGAGTAGCAATCAGCCCCAGCATTTT | CAWGLSSNQPQHF | . | TRBJ1-5 | . | TRBV30
TGTGCCAGCTCACCTAACAATTGGAACTATGGCTACACCTTC | CASSPNNWNYGYTF | . | TRBJ1-2 | once | TRBV18
TGTGCCAGTAGTCTCGGGGCGACGGCGCAGGGCGACGAGCAGTACTTC | CASSLGATAQGDEQYF | . | TRBJ2-7 | . | TRBV19
TGTGCCAGCAGCGTAGGGGAGAGGTACGAGCAGTACTTC | CASSVGERYEQYF | . | TRBJ2-7 | . | TRBV9
TGTGCCAGCAGCTTGGTTCTAACAGGACAAGCAGCAGGATCCTCCTACGAGCAGTACTTC | CASSLVLTGQAAGSSYEQYF | . | TRBJ2-7 | . | TRBV5-4
TGTGCCAGCAGCTTGCAGGGAACCTCCCGGGATGAGCAGTTCTTC | CASSLQGTSRDEQFF | . | TRBJ2-1 | . | TRBV5-5
TGTGCCAGCAGCTTAGTCGCGCAGGGTGATCAGCCCCAGCATTTT | CASSLVAQGDQPQHF | . | TRBJ1-5 | few | TRBV7-9
TGTGCCAGCGACGACCCTCCCGGGAACACCATATATTTT | CASDDPPGNTIYF | . | TRBJ1-3 | . | TRBV6-6
TGTGCCTGGAGTGCCGCATCGACAGGGACCAACTATGGCTACACCTTC | CAWSAASTGTNYGYTF | TRBD1 | TRBJ1-2 | . | TRBV30
TGCGCCAGCAGCCAACGGACAGGGGGCACCGGGGAGCTGTTTTTT | CASSQRTGGTGELFF | TRBD1 | TRBJ2-2 | . | TRBV5-1